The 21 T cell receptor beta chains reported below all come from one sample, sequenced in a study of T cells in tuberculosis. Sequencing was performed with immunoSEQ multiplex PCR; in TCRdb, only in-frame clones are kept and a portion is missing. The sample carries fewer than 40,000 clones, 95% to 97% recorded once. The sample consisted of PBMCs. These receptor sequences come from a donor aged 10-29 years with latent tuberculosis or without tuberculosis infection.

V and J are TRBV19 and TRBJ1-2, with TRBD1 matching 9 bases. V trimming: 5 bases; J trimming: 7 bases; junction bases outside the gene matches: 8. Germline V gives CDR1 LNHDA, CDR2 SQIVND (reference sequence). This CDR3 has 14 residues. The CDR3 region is CASSPRTGAGGYTF. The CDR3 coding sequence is TGTGCCAGTAGTCCCCGGACAGGGGCAGGTGGCTACACCTTC.

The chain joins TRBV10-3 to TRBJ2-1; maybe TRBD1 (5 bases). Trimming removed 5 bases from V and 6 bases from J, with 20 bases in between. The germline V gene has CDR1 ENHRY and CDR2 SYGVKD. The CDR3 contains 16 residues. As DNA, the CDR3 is TGTGCCATCAGTCTGGTGGGCCAGGGTAAGGGCAATGAGCAGTTCTTC. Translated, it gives CAISLVGQGKGNEQFF.

The CDR3, as DNA: TGTGCCAGCAGCCTGCCCGGGGCCGGGGAGCTGTTTTTT. Protein product: CASSLPGAGELFF. J is TRBJ2-2 and V is TRBV4-2; possible D gene TRBD2, 5 bases. Trimming pared 4 bases from V and 6 bases from J, leaving 9 bases between. CDR3 length equals 13 residues. Germline assignment: CDR1 LGHNA and CDR2 YNFKEQ.

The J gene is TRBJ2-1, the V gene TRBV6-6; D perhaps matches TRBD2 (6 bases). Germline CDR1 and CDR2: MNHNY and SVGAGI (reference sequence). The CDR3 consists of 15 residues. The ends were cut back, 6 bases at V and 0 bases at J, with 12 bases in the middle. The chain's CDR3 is CASSPTEGSYNEQFF. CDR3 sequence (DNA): TGTGCCAGCAGCCCCACGGAGGGCTCCTACAATGAGCAGTTCTTC.

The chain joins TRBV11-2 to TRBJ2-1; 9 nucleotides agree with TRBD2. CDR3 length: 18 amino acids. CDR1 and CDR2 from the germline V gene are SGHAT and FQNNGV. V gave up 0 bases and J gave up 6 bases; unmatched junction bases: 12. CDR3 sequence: CASSLDVLERGEPNEQFF. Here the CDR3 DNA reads TGTGCCAGCAGCTTAGACGTGTTGGAGCGGGGGGAACCCAATGAGCAGTTCTTC.

The CDR3 loop reads CASSYSWRGGQPQHF. CDR3 nucleotide sequence: TGTGCCAGCAGTTACTCTTGGAGGGGCGGTCAGCCCCAGCATTTT. V gene TRBV6-5 combines with J gene TRBJ1-5, with D maybe TRBD1 (5 bases). Between the trimmed V and J ends, which lost 0 bases and 6 bases, there was a span of 12 bases. Germline CDR1 is MNHEY and CDR2 is SVGAGI. The CDR3 extends over 15 amino acids.

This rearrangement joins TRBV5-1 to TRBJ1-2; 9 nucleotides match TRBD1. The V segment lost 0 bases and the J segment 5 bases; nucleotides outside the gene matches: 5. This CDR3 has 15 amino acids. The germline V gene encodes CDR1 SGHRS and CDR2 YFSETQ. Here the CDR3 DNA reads TGCGCCAGCAGCTTGGAAGGACAGGGGCCATATGGCTACACCTTC. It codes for CASSLEGQGPYGYTF.

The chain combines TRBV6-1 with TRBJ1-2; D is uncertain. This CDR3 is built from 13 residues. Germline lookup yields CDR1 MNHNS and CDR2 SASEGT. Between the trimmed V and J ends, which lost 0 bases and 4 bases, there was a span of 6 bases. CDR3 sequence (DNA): TGTGCCAGCAGTGAAGCGGGCAGCTATGGCTACACCTTC. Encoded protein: CASSEAGSYGYTF.

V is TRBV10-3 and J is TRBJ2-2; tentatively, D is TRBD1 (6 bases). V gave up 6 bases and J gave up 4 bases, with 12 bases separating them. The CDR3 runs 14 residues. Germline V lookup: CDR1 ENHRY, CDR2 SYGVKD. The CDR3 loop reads CAISSGQLTGELFF. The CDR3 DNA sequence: TGTGCCATCAGCTCCGGACAGCTCACCGGGGAGCTGTTTTTT.

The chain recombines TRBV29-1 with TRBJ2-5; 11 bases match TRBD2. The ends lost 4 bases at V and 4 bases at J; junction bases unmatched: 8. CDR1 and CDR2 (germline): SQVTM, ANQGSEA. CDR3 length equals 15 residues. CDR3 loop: CSVASTSGRGETQYF. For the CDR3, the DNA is TGCAGCGTTGCCTCCACTAGCGGGAGAGGAGAGACCCAGTACTTC. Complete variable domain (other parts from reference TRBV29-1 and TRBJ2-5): SAVISQKPSRDICQRGTSLTIQCQVDSQVTMMFWYRQQPGQSLTLIATANQGSEATYESGFVIDKFPISRPNLTFSTLTVSNMSPEDSSIYLCSVASTSGRGETQYFGPGTRLLVL.

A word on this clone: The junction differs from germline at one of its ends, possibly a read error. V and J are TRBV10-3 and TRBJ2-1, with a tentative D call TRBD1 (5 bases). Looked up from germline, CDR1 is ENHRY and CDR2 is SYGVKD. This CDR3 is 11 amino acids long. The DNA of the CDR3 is TGTGCCATCAGTGATGGGCAGGGAAGGATCTTC. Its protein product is CAISDGQGRIF.

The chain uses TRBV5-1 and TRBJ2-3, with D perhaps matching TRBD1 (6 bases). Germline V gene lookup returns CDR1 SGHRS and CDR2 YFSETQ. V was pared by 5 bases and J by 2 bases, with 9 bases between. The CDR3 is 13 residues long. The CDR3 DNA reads TGCGCCAGCAGGGACAGACTCACAGATACGCAGTATTTT. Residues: CASRDRLTDTQYF.

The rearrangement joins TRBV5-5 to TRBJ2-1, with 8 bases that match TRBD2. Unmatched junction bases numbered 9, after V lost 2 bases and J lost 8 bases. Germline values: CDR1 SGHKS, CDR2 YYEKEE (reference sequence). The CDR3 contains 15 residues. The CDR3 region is CASSLSSGSFYEQFF. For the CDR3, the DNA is TGTGCCAGCAGCTTATCCAGCGGGAGCTTCTATGAGCAGTTCTTC.

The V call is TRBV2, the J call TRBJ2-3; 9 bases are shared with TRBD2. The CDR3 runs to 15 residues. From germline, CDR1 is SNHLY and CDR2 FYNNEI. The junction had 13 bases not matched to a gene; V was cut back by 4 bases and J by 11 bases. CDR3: CASSVSLAGTERQYF. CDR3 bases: TGTGCCAGCAGTGTTAGTCTAGCGGGGACCGAGAGGCAGTATTTT.

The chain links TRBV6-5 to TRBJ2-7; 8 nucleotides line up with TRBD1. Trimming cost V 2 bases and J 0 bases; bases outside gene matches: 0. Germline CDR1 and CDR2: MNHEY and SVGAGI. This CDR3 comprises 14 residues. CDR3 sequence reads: CASSYDRGSYEQYF. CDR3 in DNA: TGTGCCAGCAGTTACGACAGGGGCTCCTACGAGCAGTACTTC.

The CDR3 nucleotides are TGTGCCAGCAGCTTATGGGGCAGGATGCCAGATACGCAGTATTTT. Translated: CASSLWGRMPDTQYF. The chain joins TRBV7-2 to TRBJ2-3, with D perhaps TRBD1 (5 bases). The CDR3 has 15 amino acids. Between the trimmed V and J ends, which lost 2 bases and 4 bases, there was a span of 13 bases. CDR1 is SGHTA, CDR2 FQGNSA, per germline.

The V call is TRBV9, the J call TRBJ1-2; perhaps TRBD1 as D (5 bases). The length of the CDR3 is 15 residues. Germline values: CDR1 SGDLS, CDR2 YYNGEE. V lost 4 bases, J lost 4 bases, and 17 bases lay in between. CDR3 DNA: TGTGCCAGCAGCCCCAGTTCCTCGGGGGTCTATGGCTACACCTTC. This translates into CASSPSSSGVYGYTF.

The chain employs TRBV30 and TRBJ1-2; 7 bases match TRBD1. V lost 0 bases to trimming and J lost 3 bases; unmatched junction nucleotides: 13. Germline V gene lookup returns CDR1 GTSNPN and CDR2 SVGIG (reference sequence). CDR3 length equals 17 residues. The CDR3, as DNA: TGTGCCTGGAGTGTGGTCCGACAGGGAAGTTTAGACTATGGCTACACCTTC. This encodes CAWSVVRQGSLDYGYTF. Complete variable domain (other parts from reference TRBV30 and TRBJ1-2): SQTIHQWPATLVQPVGSPLSLECTVEGTSNPNLYWYRQAAGRGLQLLFYSVGIGQISSEVPQNLSASRPQDRQFILSSKKLLLSDSGFYLCAWSVVRQGSLDYGYTFGSGTRLTVV.

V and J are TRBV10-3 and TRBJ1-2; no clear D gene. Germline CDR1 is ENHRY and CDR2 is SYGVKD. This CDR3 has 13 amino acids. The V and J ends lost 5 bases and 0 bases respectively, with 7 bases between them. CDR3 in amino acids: CAISMGANYGYTF. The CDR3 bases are TGTGCCATCAGTATGGGAGCTAACTATGGCTACACCTTC.

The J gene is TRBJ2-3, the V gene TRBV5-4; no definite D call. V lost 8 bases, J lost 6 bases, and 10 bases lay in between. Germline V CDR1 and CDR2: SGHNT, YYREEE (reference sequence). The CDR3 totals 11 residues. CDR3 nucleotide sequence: TGTGCCAGTAGCAACCGGGATACGCAGTATTTT. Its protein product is CASSNRDTQYF.

Written as DNA, the CDR3 is TGCGCCAGCAGCGCCACAACAGGGTCCGGGGCCAACGTCCTGACTTTC. This gives the protein CASSATTGSGANVLTF. The J gene is TRBJ2-6, the V gene TRBV5-1; D might be TRBD1 (6 bases). V dropped 4 bases and J dropped 4 bases, with 15 bases sitting between them. CDR3 length equals 16 residues. Germline V gene sequence: CDR1 SGHRS, CDR2 YFSETQ.